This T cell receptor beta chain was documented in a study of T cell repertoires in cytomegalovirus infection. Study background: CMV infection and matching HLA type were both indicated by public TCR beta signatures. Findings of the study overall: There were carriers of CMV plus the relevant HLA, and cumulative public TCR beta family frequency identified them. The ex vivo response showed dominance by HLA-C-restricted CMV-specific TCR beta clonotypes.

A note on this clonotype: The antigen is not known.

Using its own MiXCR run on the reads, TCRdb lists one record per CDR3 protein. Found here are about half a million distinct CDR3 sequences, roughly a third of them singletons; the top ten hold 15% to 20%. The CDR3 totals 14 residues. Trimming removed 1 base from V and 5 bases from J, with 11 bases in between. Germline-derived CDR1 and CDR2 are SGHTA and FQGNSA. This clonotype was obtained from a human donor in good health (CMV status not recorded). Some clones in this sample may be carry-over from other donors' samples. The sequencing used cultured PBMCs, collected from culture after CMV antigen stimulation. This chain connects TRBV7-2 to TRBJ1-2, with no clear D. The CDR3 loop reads CASSLVQNLYGYTF. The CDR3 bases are TGTGCCAGCAGCTTAGTACAAAATCTGTATGGCTACACCTTC.